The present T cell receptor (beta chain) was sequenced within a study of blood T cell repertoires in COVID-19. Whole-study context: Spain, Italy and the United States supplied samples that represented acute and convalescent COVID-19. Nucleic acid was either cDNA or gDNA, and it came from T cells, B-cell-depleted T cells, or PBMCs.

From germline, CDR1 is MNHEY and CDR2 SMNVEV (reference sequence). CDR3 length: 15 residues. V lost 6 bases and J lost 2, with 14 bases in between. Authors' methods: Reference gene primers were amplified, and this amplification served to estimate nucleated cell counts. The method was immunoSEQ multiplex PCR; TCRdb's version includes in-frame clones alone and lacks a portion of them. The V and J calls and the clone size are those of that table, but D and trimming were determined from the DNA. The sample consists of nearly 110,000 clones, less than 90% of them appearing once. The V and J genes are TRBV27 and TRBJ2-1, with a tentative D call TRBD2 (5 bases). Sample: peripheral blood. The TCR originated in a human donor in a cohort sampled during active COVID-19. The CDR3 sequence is CASRRTSGTYNEQFF. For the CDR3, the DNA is TGTGCCAGCAGGAGGACGTCGGGAACCTACAATGAGCAGTTCTTC.